These 27 T cell receptor beta chains were sequenced from one sample in a study of blood T cell repertoires in COVID-19 (dated by TCRdb to 2019 to 2021). Libraries were made using the immunoSEQ multiplex PCR assay. TCRdb retrieved this table from immuneACCESS and kept in-frame rearrangements only. Not all clones are present; in checked studies, unresolved V genes account for under half, and no reason is known for the remainder. In this sample the table shows fewer than 90,000 clones, over 60% of which occur a single time. The top ten clones comprise 15% of the sample. Material for sequencing was peripheral blood. Every receptor here comes from a man aged 60-69 years with COVID-19, enrolled during active disease.

On this clone: Other nucleotide sequences in the sample specify the same CDR3. The V gene is TRBV12-3 or TRBV12-4, the J gene TRBJ1-3; D gene uncertain. V lost 5 bases to trimming and J lost 0 bases, with 5 bases between them. The CDR3 spans 13 residues. The CDR3, as DNA: TGTGCCAGCAGTCCTAGCTCTGGAAACACCATATATTTT. It specifies CASSPSSGNTIYF.

V is TRBV5-1 and J is TRBJ1-3, with D possibly matching TRBD1 (6 bases). The CDR3 consists of 16 residues. V gave up 2 bases and J gave up 4 bases, with 16 bases separating them. Germline CDR1 is SGHRS and CDR2 is YFSETQ. CDR3: CASSLGTLGAGNTIYF. The CDR3, as DNA: TGCGCCAGCAGCTTAGGGACATTAGGAGCGGGAAACACCATATATTTT.

The chain couples TRBV5-1 to TRBJ2-2; D is unresolved. The V gene lost 0 bases and the J gene lost 6 bases, with 6 bases spanning the gap. The CDR3 consists of 13 residues. Looked up from germline, CDR1 is SGHRS and CDR2 is YFSETQ. The CDR3 loop is CASSLGRSGELFF. The CDR3 DNA sequence: TGCGCCAGCAGCTTGGGTAGATCCGGGGAGCTGTTTTTT.

The rearrangement uses TRBV11-1 and TRBJ1-3; D remains unclear. Trimming took off 4 bases at V and 0 bases at J, with 13 bases between the two ends. The V gene's germline CDR1 is SGHAT and CDR2 FQDESV (reference sequence). The CDR3 is 16 residues long. CDR3 sequence (DNA): TGTGCCAGCAGCTCCGGGGTGCCTCTCTCTGGAAACACCATATATTTT. The encoded protein is CASSSGVPLSGNTIYF.

The chain is built from TRBV20-1 and TRBJ2-5, with 7 bases matching TRBD1. Trimming at V came to 4 bases and at J to 4 bases, leaving 6 bases not matched to a gene. The CDR3 contains 13 residues. CDR1 is DFQATT, CDR2 SNEGSKA, per germline (reference sequence). The CDR3 nucleotides read TGCAGTGCTACTGACAGGGTAGGAGAGACCCAGTACTTC. Protein: CSATDRVGETQYF.

The chain couples TRBV4-1 to TRBJ2-7, with D perhaps TRBD2 (5 bases). CDR3 length: 15 amino acids. CDR1 and CDR2 (germline): MGHRA, YSYEKL. V lost 6 bases and J 0 bases, leaving 15 bases between the germline ends. CDR3 coding DNA: TGCGCCAGCAGTGACGGAGGTGGCGGCTCCTACGAGCAGTACTTC. It codes for CASSDGGGGSYEQYF.

The chain is built from TRBV19 and TRBJ1-1, with D possibly TRBD1 on 6 matching bases. V lost 3 bases to trimming and J lost 6 bases, with 20 bases between them. This CDR3 region has 16 residues. Germline V gene data show CDR1 as LNHDA and CDR2 as SQIVND (reference sequence). The CDR3 sequence is CASSISSGAGVPEAFF. The DNA of the CDR3 is TGTGCCAGTAGTATTTCATCGGGGGCGGGAGTGCCTGAAGCTTTCTTT.

This clone was seen a few times. This sequence joins TRBV5-1 and TRBJ2-3; no definite D call. This CDR3 is 17 amino acids long. Trimming removed 0 bases from V and 0 bases from J, with 14 bases in between. CDR1 and CDR2 (germline): SGHRS, YFSETQ. The CDR3: CASSLAHRFSSTDTQYF. CDR3 DNA: TGCGCCAGCAGCTTGGCGCACCGTTTTAGTAGCACAGATACGCAGTATTTT.

The CDR3 protein is CASSPGPHTGELFF. The CDR3 region has the DNA TGTGCCAGCTCACCAGGGCCTCACACCGGGGAGCTGTTTTTT. The gene calls are TRBV18 and TRBJ2-2; no reliable D call. The germline gives CDR1 KGHSH, CDR2 LQKENI. The germline V and J ends were trimmed by 2 bases and 3 bases, with 7 bases remaining between them. The CDR3 sequence is 14 residues long.

This CDR3 is CSVGVTGGKTQYF. The CDR3 DNA follows: TGCAGCGTTGGGGTGACAGGGGGCAAGACCCAGTACTTC. The chain has TRBV29-1 and TRBJ2-5; 10 nucleotides match TRBD1. With V trimmed by 4 bases and J by 6 bases, 5 bases remained unmatched. CDR1 is SQVTM and CDR2 is ANQGSEA in the germline V gene. The CDR3 is made up of 13 amino acids.

This rearrangement joins TRBV3-1 (or the pseudogene TRBV3-2) to TRBJ2-4; D unclear. The CDR3 spans 14 residues. The V end was cut by 4 bases, the J end by 2 bases, with 9 bases between. Germline V gives CDR1 LGHDT, CDR2 YNNKEL (reference sequence). The CDR3 bases are TGTGCCAGCAGCCCCCCCGTTTCCAAAAACATTCAGTACTTC. Its protein product is CASSPPVSKNIQYF.

The chain links TRBV11-2 to TRBJ2-7; 9 nucleotides align to TRBD2. The CDR3 consists of 16 residues. The germline V gene encodes CDR1 SGHAT and CDR2 FQNNGV. The V and J ends lost 5 bases and 0 bases, in that order; junction bases with no gene match: 8. The CDR3 spells CASSAGGRGASYEQYF. The CDR3 nucleotides read TGTGCCAGCAGCGCGGGGGGGCGGGGGGCCTCCTACGAGCAGTACTTC.

V gene TRBV5-5 combines with J gene TRBJ1-1, with D perhaps TRBD1 (6 bases). Germline-derived CDR1 and CDR2 are SGHKS and YYEKEE (reference sequence). The CDR3 is 15 amino acids. Trimming took 3 bases from V and 1 from J, leaving 13 bases between them. The CDR3 DNA sequence: TGTGCCAGCAGCTCGTACAGGGAAACGAACACTGAAGCTTTCTTT. Translating gives CASSSYRETNTEAFF.

The chain is built from TRBV27 and TRBJ2-1; the match to TRBD1 covers 8 bases. The V gene end was trimmed by 3 bases and the J gene end by 13 bases; junction bases not matched to a gene: 8. The CDR3 is 13 residues long. Per the germline V gene, CDR1 is MNHEY and CDR2 is SMNVEV (reference sequence). This CDR3 reads CASSFLDRGFQFF. The CDR3 DNA sequence: TGTGCCAGCAGTTTCCTCGACAGGGGCTTCCAGTTCTTC.

The CDR3: CASTQGNYGYTF. CDR3 nucleotides: TGTGCCAGCACACAGGGGAACTATGGCTACACCTTC. The chain has TRBV28 and TRBJ1-2; 7 nucleotides agree with TRBD1. Unmatched junction bases numbered 1, after V lost 7 bases and J lost 2 bases. The CDR3 covers 12 residues. CDR1 and CDR2 (germline): MDHEN, SYDVKM.

This sequence joins TRBV9 and TRBJ1-5; D is undetermined. Germline-derived CDR1 and CDR2 are SGDLS and YYNGEE. The CDR3 has 15 residues. V gave up 0 bases and J gave up 6 bases, with 13 bases separating them. The CDR3 region is CASSVDGYGFQPQHF. The CDR3 nucleotides are TGTGCCAGCAGCGTAGACGGCTACGGGTTTCAGCCCCAGCATTTT.

There are a few counts of this clone. This chain connects TRBV6-5 to TRBJ1-2; TRBD1 matches 9 bases. J was trimmed by 6 bases and V by 5 bases; bases with no gene match: 10. The V gene's germline CDR1 is MNHEY and CDR2 SVGAGI. The length of the CDR3 is 15 residues. Written as DNA, the CDR3 is TGTGCCAGCAGTCGGACCGGGACAGGGAGGGATGGCTACACCTTC. Residues: CASSRTGTGRDGYTF.

The rearrangement links TRBV6-5 to TRBJ2-1; D is perhaps TRBD2 (6 bases). This CDR3 region has 15 residues. Trimming removed 4 bases from V and 4 bases from J, with 14 bases in between. Germline V lookup: CDR1 MNHEY, CDR2 SVGAGI. The CDR3 loop is CASSFFLAGYNEQFF. The CDR3 DNA reads as TGTGCCAGCAGTTTCTTTCTGGCGGGATACAATGAGCAGTTCTTC.

This clone has ten or more counts. The sample holds other DNA sequences that translate to the same CDR3. The rearrangement uses TRBV28 and TRBJ2-7, with TRBD2 matching over 8 bases. Germline CDR1 MDHEN, CDR2 SYDVKM. The V segment lost 1 base and the J segment 4 bases; nucleotides outside the gene matches: 6. This CDR3 is 15 amino acids long. In DNA, the CDR3 is TGTGCCAGCAGTTTATCCGGGGGGGGTACGTACGAGCAGTACTTC. It specifies CASSLSGGGTYEQYF. Variable domain in full (rest from reference TRBV28 and TRBJ2-7): DVKVTQSSRYLVKRTGEKVFLECVQDMDHENMFWYRQDPGLGLRLIYFSYDVKMKEKGDIPEGYSVSREKKERFSLILESASTNQTSMYLCASSLSGGGTYEQYFGPGTRLTVT.

This clone was found a few times. The gene calls are TRBV28 and TRBJ2-7; 7 bases fit TRBD2. The V and J ends lost 9 bases and 5 bases, in that order; junction bases with no gene match: 16. The germline CDR1 and CDR2 sequences are MDHEN and SYDVKM. The CDR3 contains 15 residues. CDR3 DNA sequence: TGTGCCAGTACTTCCCTTAGGGCGGGGGTCCACGAGCAGTACTTC. Its translation: CASTSLRAGVHEQYF.

This clone was seen a few times. The J gene is TRBJ2-5, the V gene TRBV27, with D hard to call. CDR1 MNHEY and CDR2 SMNVEV come from the germline V gene (reference sequence). V lost 0 bases to trimming and J lost 5 bases, with 10 bases between them. This CDR3 spans 14 amino acids. The CDR3 is CASSLSRYRETQYF. The CDR3 DNA reads as TGTGCCAGCAGTTTATCGAGGTATCGGGAGACCCAGTACTTC.

V usage is TRBV19 and J usage is TRBJ1-6, with D perhaps TRBD1 (6 bases). The CDR3 runs to 13 residues. The germline V gene has CDR1 LNHDA and CDR2 SQIVND (reference sequence). Deletions cut 9 bases from V and 7 bases from J, with 13 bases between. CDR3 nucleotides: TGTGCCAGCAAACTTCAGGGGAATTCACCCCTCCACTTT. It encodes CASKLQGNSPLHF.

V gene TRBV5-1 combines with J gene TRBJ2-2, with 8 bases aligning to TRBD2. Unmatched junction bases numbered 8, after V lost 6 bases and J lost 4 bases. The CDR3 runs to 15 residues. Looked up from germline, CDR1 is SGHRS and CDR2 is YFSETQ. CDR3 nucleotide sequence: TGCGCCAGCACAACAGCGGGAGTGGGCACCGGGGAGCTGTTTTTT. Amino acids: CASTTAGVGTGELFF.

There are many counts of this clone. V usage is TRBV6-1 and J usage is TRBJ1-2, with D unresolved. This CDR3 is built from 13 residues. Germline-derived CDR1 and CDR2 are MNHNS and SASEGT. Trimming removed 2 bases at V and 7 bases at J, with 11 bases between. The chain's CDR3 is CASSEIREGGYTF. CDR3 bases: TGTGCCAGCAGTGAAATACGTGAGGGTGGCTACACCTTC.

V is TRBV11-2 and J is TRBJ2-7, with 8 bases fitting TRBD2. Germline values: CDR1 SGHAT, CDR2 FQNNGV. The V gene end was trimmed by 2 bases and the J gene end by 5 bases; junction bases not matched to a gene: 17. The CDR3 length is 18 residues. The CDR3 protein is CASSLPVTGGLVADEQYF. In DNA, the CDR3 is TGTGCCAGCAGCTTACCCGTCACCGGGGGACTAGTCGCTGACGAGCAGTACTTC.

This clone was observed a single time. The J gene is TRBJ2-7, the V gene TRBV28; D is ambiguous. Germline CDR1 is MDHEN and CDR2 is SYDVKM. V lost 7 bases and J 3 bases, leaving 10 bases between the germline ends. This CDR3 has 12 residues. The CDR3 reads CASTYSNYEQYF. The DNA for the CDR3 is TGTGCCAGCACATACAGCAACTACGAGCAGTACTTC.

The V call is TRBV28, the J call TRBJ1-5; D is uncertain. With 1 base removed from V and 2 bases from J, the gap between germline ends came to 6 bases. Germline V CDR1 and CDR2: MDHEN, SYDVKM. This CDR3 contains 14 residues. The CDR3 DNA is TGTGCCAGCAGTTTATCTATGGGCAATCAGCCCCAGCATTTT. This sequence encodes CASSLSMGNQPQHF.